The 30 T cell receptor beta chains given below trace back to one sample, sequenced in a study of OX40 agonist ivuxolimab in advanced cancers. Sequencing was performed with immunoSEQ multiplex PCR; in TCRdb, only in-frame clones are kept and a portion is missing. The profile covers fewer than 85,000 clones, with around 86% appearing a single time and around 2% taken by the ten largest. Sequences were derived from CD4+ or CD8+ T cells sorted from blood, sampled in a trial of the OX40 agonist ivuxolimab. The source is an adult with an advanced solid tumor such as melanoma, head and neck, liver or kidney cancer.

V and J are TRBV11-2 and TRBJ2-3, with D hard to call. This CDR3 spans 13 amino acids. V was cut by 2 bases and J by 2 bases, with 5 bases left in between. Germline CDR1 and CDR2: SGHAT and FQNNGV. CDR3 bases: TGTGCCAGCAGCTTATACGCCACAGATACGCAGTATTTT. This encodes CASSLYATDTQYF.

J is TRBJ2-1 and V is TRBV5-4; a weak D match, TRBD1 (6 bases). Looked up from germline, CDR1 is SGHNT and CDR2 is YYREEE (reference sequence). The CDR3 has 15 residues. V lost 0 bases, J lost 2 bases, and 9 bases lay in between. The chain's CDR3 is CASSLGTEAYNEQFF. The DNA for the CDR3 is TGTGCCAGCAGCTTGGGGACAGAGGCCTACAATGAGCAGTTCTTC. Looking up the rest from reference TRBV5-4 and TRBJ2-1 gives the full variable domain: ETGVTQSPTHLIKTRGQQVTLRCSSQSGHNTVSWYQQALGQGPQFIFQYYREEENGRGNFPPRFSGLQFPNYSSELNVNALELDDSALYLCASSLGTEAYNEQFFGPGTRLTVL.

The V and J genes are TRBV11-1 and TRBJ1-1; D unclear. Trimming removed 9 bases at V and 0 bases at J, with 11 bases between. CDR1 SGHAT and CDR2 FQDESV come from the germline V gene (reference sequence). CDR3 size: 13 residues. CDR3 nucleotide sequence: TGTGCCAGTGGCGGGCAGTTGAACACTGAAGCTTTCTTT. This gives the protein CASGGQLNTEAFF.

This clone was seen once. The rearrangement joins TRBV28 to TRBJ2-3, with D possibly TRBD2 on 7 matching bases. Germline V gives CDR1 MDHEN, CDR2 SYDVKM. The CDR3 is made up of 15 amino acids. V was cut by 5 bases and J by 1 base, with 13 bases left in between. The CDR3 here is CASSPLGGGTDTQYF. The CDR3 nucleotides read TGTGCCAGCAGTCCCCTAGGGGGGGGCACAGATACGCAGTATTTT.

This sequence joins TRBV4-1 and TRBJ1-5; D uncertain. Trimming stripped 3 bases from V and 4 bases from J, with 19 bases between. The CDR3 is 17 residues long. Germline V gene lookup returns CDR1 MGHRA and CDR2 YSYEKL. The CDR3 sequence: CASSQGGAAQPNQPQHF. CDR3 nucleotide sequence: TGCGCCAGCAGCCAGGGTGGCGCGGCACAGCCGAATCAGCCCCAGCATTTT.

The J gene is TRBJ2-7, the V gene TRBV11-2; D ambiguous. This CDR3 spans 14 amino acids. V dropped 7 bases and J dropped 2 bases, with 15 bases sitting between them. Germline assignment: CDR1 SGHAT and CDR2 FQNNGV. CDR3 loop: CASTPRRRAYEQYF. DNA of the CDR3: TGTGCCAGCACCCCACGTAGAAGGGCCTACGAGCAGTACTTC.

The genes are TRBV5-4 and TRBJ1-1, with D perhaps matching TRBD1 (5 bases). CDR1 is SGHNT and CDR2 is YYREEE in the germline V gene (reference sequence). The CDR3 is made up of 12 amino acids. V shed 6 bases and J shed 4 bases, with 10 bases lying between them. In nucleotides, the CDR3 is TGTGCCAGCACTACGAGGGGCACTGAAGCTTTCTTT. Translating it yields CASTTRGTEAFF.

This sequence joins TRBV7-9 and TRBJ2-3, with D unclear. From germline, CDR1 is SEHNR and CDR2 FQNEAQ (reference sequence). Trimming left V 2 bases short and J 11 bases short, with 14 bases between. The CDR3 spans 13 residues. CDR3 sequence reads: CASSLSSAAGQYF. DNA of the CDR3: TGTGCCAGCAGCTTAAGTTCGGCAGCCGGGCAGTATTTT.

The chain links TRBV5-5 to TRBJ2-1, with 8 bases aligning to TRBD2. Germline V gene sequence: CDR1 SGHKS, CDR2 YYEKEE (reference sequence). The length of the CDR3 is 16 residues. After removal of 1 base from V and 5 bases from J, the junction contained 8 bases not matched to a gene. The DNA of the CDR3 is TGTGCCAGCAGCTTGAGTCCGCGGGGGGTCAACAATGAGCAGTTCTTC. It encodes CASSLSPRGVNNEQFF.

The chain links TRBV7-9 to TRBJ2-5; D may be TRBD1 or TRBD2 (5 bases each). This CDR3 comprises 15 residues. Germline assignment: CDR1 SEHNR and CDR2 FQNEAQ (reference sequence). V lost 2 bases, J lost 5 bases, and 15 bases lay in between. The CDR3 here is CASSLRGAYGETQYF. Written as DNA, the CDR3 is TGTGCCAGCAGCTTACGAGGGGCCTACGGGGAGACCCAGTACTTC.

The chain employs TRBV7-6 and TRBJ1-1; no definite D call. CDR3 length: 13 amino acids. Trimming took 3 bases from V and 1 from J, leaving 6 bases between them. From germline, CDR1 is SGHVS and CDR2 FNYEAQ. The CDR3: CASSFQENTEAFF. The CDR3 region has the DNA TGTGCCAGCAGCTTTCAGGAGAACACTGAAGCTTTCTTT. Full variable domain (missing parts from reference TRBV7-6 and TRBJ1-1): GAGVSQSPRYKVTKRGQDVALRCDPISGHVSLYWYRQALGQGPEFLTYFNYEAQQDKSGLPNDRFSAERPEGSISTLTIQRTEQRDSAMYRCASSFQENTEAFFGQGTRLTVV.

The chain joins TRBV19 to TRBJ2-5, with 7 bases identical to TRBD1. Trimming cost V 7 bases and J 5 bases; bases outside gene matches: 10. There are 14 residues in the CDR3. Germline CDR1 and CDR2: LNHDA and SQIVND (reference sequence). CDR3 sequence: CASTPRGRGETQYF. Here the CDR3 DNA reads TGTGCCAGTACACCCCGGGGCAGGGGGGAGACCCAGTACTTC. Supplemented by reference TRBV19 and TRBJ2-5, the full variable domain reads DGGITQSPKYLFRKEGQNVTLSCEQNLNHDAMYWYRQDPGQGLRLIYYSQIVNDFQKGDIAEGYSVSREKKESFPLTVTSAQKNPTAFYLCASTPRGRGETQYFGPGTRLLVL.

This clone was detected once. This chain connects TRBV23-1 to TRBJ1-2; no definite D call. TRBV23-1 is sorted into the ORF group, with uncertain function. The CDR3 covers 15 residues. The V gene lost 4 bases and the J gene lost 7 bases, with 19 bases spanning the gap. In nucleotides, the CDR3 is TGCGCCAGCAGTCGGCTAATGGGGAGTCAAGCTGGCTACACCTTC. It specifies CASSRLMGSQAGYTF.

The chain recombines TRBV6-5 with TRBJ1-2; D unclear. In germline, CDR1 is MNHEY, CDR2 SVGAGI. The CDR3 runs 13 residues. Trimming took off 7 bases at V and 4 bases at J, with 13 bases between the two ends. CDR3 loop: CASTLVNGYGYTF. The CDR3 DNA follows: TGTGCCAGCACCCTCGTGAATGGCTATGGCTACACCTTC.

This clone has only one observation. The rearrangement uses TRBV30 and TRBJ2-7; D is possibly TRBD2 (5 bases). The ends were cut back, 0 bases at V and 3 bases at J, with 12 bases in the middle. This CDR3 has 14 amino acids. CDR1 is GTSNPN and CDR2 is SVGIG in the germline V gene (reference sequence). CDR3 coding DNA: TGTGCCTGGAGTGTAAGTGGGAGTGTCTACGAGCAGTACTTC. Protein sequence: CAWSVSGSVYEQYF.

V and J are TRBV4-3 and TRBJ2-4; D remains ambiguous. From germline, CDR1 is LGHNA and CDR2 YSLEER. This CDR3 region has 12 residues. The V end was cut by 1 base, the J end by 10 bases, with 8 bases between. In DNA, the CDR3 is TGCGCCAGCAGCCAAGGATTCGGGATTCAGTACTTC. Protein sequence: CASSQGFGIQYF.

CDR3 amino acids: CASSRDRLGYEQYF. The CDR3 nucleotides are TGTGCCAGCAGCCGGGACAGACTTGGTTACGAGCAGTACTTC. The V gene is TRBV7-6, the J gene TRBJ2-7, with TRBD1 matching over 7 bases. J gave up 4 bases and V 5 bases, and 8 bases lay outside the gene matches. Germline CDR1 reads SGHVS; CDR2 reads FNYEAQ. This CDR3 is 14 amino acids long.

The gene calls are TRBV19 and TRBJ2-7, with a weak D call TRBD2 (6 bases). The CDR3 is made up of 15 amino acids. Germline assignment: CDR1 LNHDA and CDR2 SQIVND (reference sequence). Between the trimmed V and J ends, which lost 5 bases and 3 bases, there was a span of 17 bases. CDR3 sequence: CASSALAGRNYEQYF. In DNA form, the CDR3 reads TGTGCCAGTAGTGCCCTGGCAGGGAGGAACTACGAGCAGTACTTC.

The V call is TRBV7-3, the J call TRBJ2-2; D is uncertain. Trimming left V 0 bases short and J 4 bases short, with 9 bases between. CDR1 and CDR2 (germline): SGHTA, FQGTGA. The CDR3 sequence is 15 residues long. The CDR3 DNA reads as TGTGCCAGCAGCTTAACTGGGCCGACCACCGGGGAGCTGTTTTTT. It is translated as CASSLTGPTTGELFF.

This clone has a single count. The chain couples TRBV11-3 to TRBJ1-5; 8 nucleotides match TRBD1. V gave up 0 bases and J gave up 5 bases; unmatched junction bases: 9. The CDR3 loop spans 17 amino acids. CDR1 and CDR2 (germline): SGHNT, YENEEA. The CDR3 protein is CASSLDRTGHPHQPQHF. The CDR3 DNA reads as TGTGCCAGCAGCTTAGATAGGACAGGGCACCCCCATCAGCCCCAGCATTTT.

The chain has TRBV5-4 and TRBJ2-5, with D tentatively TRBD1 or TRBD2 (5 bases each). Germline CDR1 is SGHNT and CDR2 is YYREEE (reference sequence). Trimming took 3 bases from V and 5 from J, leaving 11 bases between them. This CDR3 has 13 residues. CDR3 DNA: TGTGCCAGCAGCTCCCGAGGGGAGGAGACCCAGTACTTC. This gives the protein CASSSRGEETQYF.

The rearrangement joins TRBV7-2 to TRBJ2-7; 11 nucleotides match TRBD1. V was pared by 3 bases and J by 3 bases, with 7 bases of the junction left unmatched. The germline gives CDR1 SGHTA, CDR2 FQGNSA. The length of the CDR3 is 16 residues. CDR3 DNA sequence: TGTGCCAGCAGCTTCCTTCCCGGGACAGGGGGCTACGAGCAGTACTTC. Residues: CASSFLPGTGGYEQYF.

This clone has just a few counts. The rearrangement links TRBV29-1 to TRBJ1-3, with D unresolved. CDR3 length: 11 residues. Deletions cut 4 bases from V and 4 bases from J, with 5 bases between. Germline V gene lookup returns CDR1 SQVTM and CDR2 ANQGSEA. This chain's CDR3 is CSVVVGNTIYF. Here the CDR3 DNA reads TGCAGCGTTGTAGTAGGAAACACCATATATTTT. Looking up the rest from reference TRBV29-1 and TRBJ1-3 gives the full variable domain: SAVISQKPSRDICQRGTSLTIQCQVDSQVTMMFWYRQQPGQSLTLIATANQGSEATYESGFVIDKFPISRPNLTFSTLTVSNMSPEDSSIYLCSVVVGNTIYFGEGSWLTVV.

This rearrangement joins TRBV4-2 to TRBJ1-6; a weak D match, TRBD1 (5 bases). Looked up from germline, CDR1 is LGHNA and CDR2 is YNFKEQ. Trimming pared 0 bases from V and 3 bases from J, leaving 9 bases between. The CDR3 consists of 16 residues. CDR3 amino acids: CASSQDPQGYNSPLHF. CDR3 in DNA: TGTGCCAGCAGCCAAGACCCCCAGGGCTATAATTCACCCCTCCACTTT.

V usage is TRBV4-2 and J usage is TRBJ1-1, with a possible D match to TRBD1 (6 bases). V lost 5 bases to trimming and J lost 1 base, with 14 bases between them. The CDR3 consists of 15 residues. The V gene's germline CDR1 is LGHNA and CDR2 YNFKEQ. CDR3 protein: CASSVQGRTNTEAFF. Written as DNA, the CDR3 is TGTGCCAGCAGCGTACAGGGTAGGACGAACACTGAAGCTTTCTTT.

The V and J genes are TRBV7-3 and TRBJ2-1; 7 bases are shared with TRBD2. The germline gives CDR1 SGHTA, CDR2 FQGTGA. There are 15 residues in the CDR3. Trimming removed 5 bases from V and 0 bases from J; junction bases left unmatched: 4. For the CDR3, the DNA is TGTGCCAGCAGCCCGGGGGGACTCTCCTACAATGAGCAGTTCTTC. Its protein product is CASSPGGLSYNEQFF.

V usage is TRBV27 and J usage is TRBJ2-2, with 7 nucleotides matching TRBD2. Germline loops: CDR1 MNHEY, CDR2 SMNVEV (reference sequence). This CDR3 contains 12 residues. Trimming removed 7 bases from V and 6 bases from J; junction bases left unmatched: 2. The CDR3 bases are TGTGCCAGCAACCGGGGGGCCGGGGAGCTGTTTTTT. This encodes CASNRGAGELFF.

The chain employs TRBV5-1 and TRBJ2-7; D remains ambiguous. Per the germline V gene, CDR1 is SGHRS and CDR2 is YFSETQ. Trimming left V 0 bases short and J 5 bases short, with 15 bases between. This CDR3 is built from 15 residues. CDR3 region: CASSLEGTWAHEQYF. The CDR3 DNA reads as TGCGCCAGCAGCTTGGAGGGAACCTGGGCCCACGAGCAGTACTTC. The full variable domain, in which reference TRBV5-1 and TRBJ2-7 provide the parts outside the CDR3, is KAGVTQTPRYLIKTRGQQVTLSCSPISGHRSVSWYQQTPGQGLQFLFEYFSETQRNKGNFPGRFSGRQFSNSRSEMNVSTLELGDSALYLCASSLEGTWAHEQYFGPGTRLTVT.

V and J are TRBV5-4 and TRBJ2-5; weak D call: TRBD2 (5 bases). The CDR3 is made up of 13 amino acids. V lost 1 base and J lost 5, with 9 bases in between. Germline CDR1 reads SGHNT; CDR2 reads YYREEE (reference sequence). CDR3 protein: CASSLTGTETQYF. The CDR3 DNA sequence: TGTGCCAGCAGCTTGACGGGAACGGAGACCCAGTACTTC.

The chain recombines TRBV28 with TRBJ2-5; a weak D match, TRBD1 (5 bases). The DNA matches TRBJ2-7 better at its end, which makes the J call doubtful. The CDR3 contains 17 residues. Germline CDR1 and CDR2: MDHEN and SYDVKM. This chain's CDR3 is CASSFSWGSSLSYEQYF. The DNA for the CDR3 is TGTGCCAGCAGTTTTTCATGGGGCAGTAGTCTCTCCTACGAGCAGTACTTC.